This TCR beta chain was sequenced in a study of identical twins. General study results and limits: Low generation probability was overrepresented in out-of-frame alpha sequences shared by twins. Fewer insertions marked abundant cord blood beta clonotypes; young adult naive trended weakly, memory not at all.

This clonotype has more than one count but fewer than ten. Its antigen is unknown. A universal primer site came from template switching; cDNA carried unique molecular identifiers. TCRdb re-derived calls from the 5' RACE reads in MiXCR, one entry per CDR3 protein. Among about 1.7 million distinct CDR3 sequences listed, under 35% were seen once. Germline values: CDR1 LGHDT, CDR2 YNNKEL (reference sequence). Trimming took 1 base from V and 2 from J; bases not matched to a gene: 5. This CDR3 is built from 15 residues. This clonotype was sampled from a newborn girl in good health. V gene TRBV3-1 combines with J gene TRBJ2-7; 7 bases agree with TRBD2. Input material: cord blood. The chain's CDR3 is CASSQVGGVTYEQYF. CDR3 nucleotide sequence: TGTGCCAGCAGCCAAGTTGGGGGGGTCACCTACGAGCAGTACTTC.